This TCR beta chain originates from a study of CD8+ T cells in alopecia areata. Study conclusions and caveats: Possibly as an HLA-related effect, TCR sharing across patients appeared less clear than in mice. Tissue-resident alphabeta T cells belonging to normal skin likewise get sequenced within scalp specimens. Clonality in lesional scalp, especially alopecia totalis/universalis, exceeded that of normal scalp.

Extraction and reverse transcription of RNA yielded cDNA as the sequencing template. TCRdb keeps only in-frame clones here, not all; method: immunoSEQ multiplex PCR. The data show 100,000 to 150,000 clones, 55% to 70% seen once. A word on this clone: Its matching antigen is unknown.

PBMCs provided sorted CD4+ and CD8+ T cells. Trimming cost V 7 bases and J 2 bases, with 11 bases left between them. The CDR3 extends over 12 amino acids. The germline V gene encodes CDR1 SQVTM and CDR2 ANQGSEA. The chain combines TRBV29-1 with TRBJ2-5, with D possibly being TRBD2 (5 bases). The sequence was collected from a human donor in good health. Sequencing was carried out using CD4+ T cells sorted from blood. The CDR3 nucleotides read TGCAGCGCTGCTACTAGGCAAGAGACCCAGTACTTC. Its protein product is CSAATRQETQYF.